Each of the 15 T cell receptor beta chains below was sequenced from the same sample in a study of blood T cell repertoires in COVID-19. Assay: immunoSEQ multiplex PCR; the TCRdb copy retains only in-frame clones and omits some. The repertoire holds roughly 140,000 clones, with roughly 80% as singletons. Material: peripheral blood. These receptors all stem from a human donor in a cohort sampled during active COVID-19.

The chain couples TRBV19 to TRBJ2-1, with TRBD1 identical over 8 bases. V was clipped by 5 bases and J by 2 bases; unmatched bases: 8. Germline-derived CDR1 and CDR2 are LNHDA and SQIVND (reference sequence). CDR3 length: 16 residues. CDR3 residues: CASSLKTGATYNEQFF. The CDR3 DNA follows: TGTGCCAGTAGTCTCAAGACAGGGGCAACCTACAATGAGCAGTTCTTC. The variable domain in full, with the rest retrieved from reference TRBV19 and TRBJ2-1, is DGGITQSPKYLFRKEGQNVTLSCEQNLNHDAMYWYRQDPGQGLRLIYYSQIVNDFQKGDIAEGYSVSREKKESFPLTVTSAQKNPTAFYLCASSLKTGATYNEQFFGPGTRLTVL.

The chain links TRBV7-8 to TRBJ1-1; 8 bases fit TRBD1. The CDR3 loop spans 17 amino acids. Per germline, CDR1 SGHVS and CDR2 FQNEAQ. V dropped 8 bases and J dropped 0; count of bases not matched to a gene: 14. The CDR3 spells CASSESVNRGMNTEAFF. The CDR3 nucleotides read TGTGCCAGCTCGGAGTCAGTAAACAGGGGGATGAACACTGAAGCTTTCTTT.

The genes are TRBV4-3 and TRBJ2-1; TRBD1 is a possible D gene (7 bases). Germline CDR1 and CDR2: LGHNA and YSLEER. The CDR3 covers 17 residues. The V end lost 0 bases, the J end lost 7 bases, and 19 bases lay between the germline ends. CDR3 in amino acids: CASSQDLRQGGLNEQFF. The CDR3 nucleotides read TGCGCCAGCAGCCAAGACCTCCGACAGGGAGGTCTTAATGAGCAGTTCTTC.

V and J are TRBV9 and TRBJ2-7, with D possibly TRBD2 on 6 matching bases. Germline V CDR1 and CDR2: SGDLS, YYNGEE. V was cut by 0 bases and J by 4 bases, with 11 bases left in between. CDR3 size: 14 residues. DNA of the CDR3: TGTGCCAGCAGCGTAGCCGGAGGGCAGTACGAGCAGTACTTC. The encoded protein is CASSVAGGQYEQYF.

This chain uses TRBV7-9 with TRBJ2-3, with D possibly TRBD1 on 5 matching bases. CDR1 and CDR2 from the germline V gene are SEHNR and FQNEAQ (reference sequence). Trimming left V 5 bases short and J 0 bases short, with 9 bases between. The CDR3 covers 14 residues. The CDR3 reads CASSKGQSTDTQYF. The CDR3 DNA follows: TGTGCCAGCAGCAAAGGACAAAGCACAGATACGCAGTATTTT.

The V and J genes are TRBV29-1 and TRBJ2-3, with a tentative D call TRBD1 (6 bases). CDR1 is SQVTM, CDR2 ANQGSEA, per germline. The V end lost 4 bases, the J end lost 4 bases, and 15 bases lay between the germline ends. CDR3 length equals 14 residues. The chain's CDR3 is CSVAGPGAADTQYF. The CDR3 region has the DNA TGCAGCGTTGCCGGGCCAGGGGCGGCAGATACGCAGTATTTT.

The chain employs TRBV7-2 and TRBJ1-1; 7 positions match TRBD1. Germline lookup yields CDR1 SGHTA and CDR2 FQGNSA. V gave up 5 bases and J gave up 1 base; unmatched junction bases: 7. This CDR3 has 15 residues. CDR3 in DNA: TGTGCCAGCAGCGCTACAGGGGTACAGAACACTGAAGCTTTCTTT. Its translation is CASSATGVQNTEAFF.

This clone was counted a few times. J is TRBJ1-1 and V is TRBV19; D is unclear. CDR3 length: 16 amino acids. Germline assignment: CDR1 LNHDA and CDR2 SQIVND (reference sequence). The germline V and J ends were trimmed by 5 bases and 0 bases, with 16 bases remaining between them. The CDR3 DNA is TGTGCCAGTAGTCCCGAAGGCAGGCTTTTGAACACTGAAGCTTTCTTT. Amino acid sequence: CASSPEGRLLNTEAFF.

J is TRBJ1-4 and V is TRBV15; D is perhaps TRBD1 (6 bases). With 5 bases removed from V and 3 bases from J, the gap between germline ends came to 13 bases. Germline-derived CDR1 and CDR2 are LNHNV and YYDKDF (reference sequence). This CDR3 has 15 residues. The CDR3 protein is CATSAQGMANEKLFF. In nucleotides, the CDR3 is TGTGCCACCAGCGCTCAGGGGATGGCTAATGAAAAACTGTTTTTT.

The chain links TRBV5-6 to TRBJ2-5, with a possible D match to TRBD2 (5 bases). The V end was cut by 1 base, the J end by 4 bases, with 8 bases between. CDR3 length equals 13 residues. Germline CDR1 and CDR2: SGHDT and YYEEEE. The CDR3 nucleotides read TGTGCCAGCAGCTTGCAAGAGGGAGAGACCCAGTACTTC. It is translated as CASSLQEGETQYF.

This rearrangement joins TRBV3-1 (or the pseudogene TRBV3-2) to TRBJ2-1; D unclear. CDR1 and CDR2 (germline): LGHDT, YNNKEL (reference sequence). The CDR3 runs 14 residues. The V gene lost 0 bases and the J gene lost 4 bases, with 7 bases spanning the gap. CDR3 loop: CASSQDGPYNEQFF. The DNA for the CDR3 is TGTGCCAGCAGCCAAGATGGGCCTTACAATGAGCAGTTCTTC.

The chain recombines TRBV6-5 with TRBJ1-2; D may be TRBD1 (5 bases). The CDR3 has 14 amino acids. V shed 6 bases and J shed 6 bases, with 17 bases lying between them. Looked up from germline, CDR1 is MNHEY and CDR2 is SVGAGI. The CDR3, as DNA: TGTGCCAGCAGCCGCCAAGGGGAGGGAGATGGCTACACCTTC. Translating gives CASSRQGEGDGYTF.

This chain links TRBV24-1 with TRBJ2-1; TRBD2 aligns across 8 bases. Germline-derived CDR1 and CDR2 are KGHDR and SFDVKD. J was trimmed by 4 bases and V by 0 bases; bases with no gene match: 7. The CDR3 totals 17 residues. This CDR3 is CATSDLRMAGGYNEQFF. In DNA form, the CDR3 reads TGTGCCACCAGTGATTTGAGGATGGCGGGGGGATACAATGAGCAGTTCTTC.

The rearrangement joins TRBV19 to TRBJ2-2, with TRBD2 matching 8 bases. This CDR3 spans 16 amino acids. Germline lookup yields CDR1 LNHDA and CDR2 SQIVND (reference sequence). The trim removed 4 bases at V and 5 bases at J, leaving 9 bases unmatched. DNA of the CDR3: TGTGCCAGTAGTAACCCGGGGGGGGCCGGGACCGGGGAGCTGTTTTTT. The encoded protein is CASSNPGGAGTGELFF.

This clone has a handful of counts. This chain uses TRBV28 with TRBJ2-7, with 7 bases matching TRBD1. The CDR3 totals 13 residues. J was trimmed by 5 bases and V by 2 bases; bases with no gene match: 3. CDR1 MDHEN and CDR2 SYDVKM come from the germline V gene. The CDR3 protein is CASSLGRGNEQYF. The CDR3 DNA is TGTGCCAGCAGTTTAGGCAGGGGGAACGAGCAGTACTTC.